This TCR beta chain is from a study of technical replicates of blood from several donors. This clone was detected once. Profiling relied on immunoSEQ multiplex PCR, and the TCRdb table lists in-frame clones only, not all of them. The data show under 85,000 clones, roughly 96% seen once. J was trimmed by 9 bases and V by 7 bases; bases with no gene match: 8. There are 15 residues in the CDR3. The V gene's germline CDR1 is MDHEN and CDR2 SYDVKM. The sequenced sample consisted of T cells isolated from PBMCs. The source is a human donor in good health. The chain recombines TRBV28 with TRBJ2-1, with TRBD2 identical over 14 bases. In DNA form, the CDR3 reads TGTGCCAGCACCCTCGGGACTAGCGGGAGAAGTGAGCAGTTCTTC. It codes for CASTLGTSGRSEQFF.